The next 31 T cell receptor beta chains were all read from a single sample in a study of early T cells in non-severe SARS-CoV-2 infection (dated by TCRdb to the early 2020s). Libraries were made using 5' RACE. The instrument was a NextSeq 500. TCRdb reworked the public reads: Q25 trimming with fastp, MiXCR clone assembly, productive beta chains retained. Each entry is one CDR3 protein sequence, shown with its most common DNA and genes. Here the sample has 100,000 to 150,000 distinct CDR3 sequences; just under 15% occur a single time. The ten largest clones take up just over 20% of the sample. The sequencing input was whole blood. The receptors stem from an adult who was a healthcare worker with PCR-confirmed SARS-CoV-2 infection or an uninfected control (not recorded which).

This clonotype came up a few times. V gene TRBV20-1 combines with J gene TRBJ2-6; either TRBD1 or TRBD2 may supply D (5 bases each). The CDR3 runs 15 residues. In germline, CDR1 is DFQATT, CDR2 SNEGSKA (reference sequence). V was clipped by 0 bases and J by 4 bases, with 10 bases between them. The CDR3 loop is CSARDRGTGANVLTF. Here the CDR3 DNA reads TGCAGTGCTAGAGATCGAGGGACCGGGGCCAACGTCCTGACTTTC.

The V gene is TRBV7-3, the J gene TRBJ2-1; 9 bases fit TRBD2. Germline loops: CDR1 SGHTA, CDR2 FQGTGA. The V and J ends lost 1 base and 5 bases, in that order; junction bases with no gene match: 6. The CDR3 loop spans 16 amino acids. The CDR3 DNA follows: TGTGCCAGCAGCTTAAATAGCGGGGGAACAAACAATGAGCAGTTCTTC. This encodes CASSLNSGGTNNEQFF.

The V and J genes are TRBV29-1 and TRBJ2-3; TRBD2 matches at 9 bases. The CDR3 runs to 16 residues. CDR1 and CDR2 (germline): SQVTM, ANQGSEA. The junction had 8 bases not matched to a gene; V was cut back by 4 bases and J by 0 bases. The CDR3 reads CSVGGGGAVSTDTQYF. CDR3 nucleotide sequence: TGCAGCGTTGGTGGCGGGGGGGCCGTAAGCACAGATACGCAGTATTTT.

The chain uses TRBV28 and TRBJ2-7, with D hard to call. The germline V and J ends were trimmed by 3 bases and 7 bases, with 25 bases remaining between them. In germline, CDR1 is MDHEN, CDR2 SYDVKM. The CDR3 runs 17 residues. The CDR3 DNA sequence: TGTGCCAGCAGTTTTAGTTTCGGTGCCAGATCCTACGTGGAGCAGTACTTC. Protein product: CASSFSFGARSYVEQYF. The full variable domain, completed using reference TRBV28 and TRBJ2-7, is DVKVTQSSRYLVKRTGEKVFLECVQDMDHENMFWYRQDPGLGLRLIYFSYDVKMKEKGDIPEGYSVSREKKERFSLILESASTNQTSMYLCASSFSFGARSYVEQYFGPGTRLTVT.

This clonotype showed up just once. The gene calls are TRBV29-1 and TRBJ2-5; D might be TRBD1 (6 bases). The germline CDR1 and CDR2 sequences are SQVTM and ANQGSEA. Trimming took 6 bases from V and 5 from J, leaving 13 bases between them. The CDR3 runs to 12 residues. CDR3 sequence reads: CSVRAGVETQYF. As DNA, the CDR3 is TGCAGCGTGCGGGCAGGGGTGGAGACCCAGTACTTC.

This rearrangement joins TRBV5-6 to TRBJ1-1; unclear D gene. This CDR3 is 15 amino acids long. The V gene's germline CDR1 is SGHDT and CDR2 YYEEEE. Trimming left V 3 bases short and J 0 bases short, with 12 bases between. The CDR3 sequence is CASSSSIGMNTEAFF. The CDR3 DNA reads as TGTGCCAGCAGCTCCTCTATCGGGATGAACACTGAAGCTTTCTTT.

In its sample, this clonotype was seen a few times. The rearrangement uses TRBV20-1 and TRBJ2-3, with 9 nucleotides matching TRBD1. The CDR3 contains 13 residues. V dropped 7 bases and J dropped 4; count of bases not matched to a gene: 6. Germline lookup yields CDR1 DFQATT and CDR2 SNEGSKA (reference sequence). CDR3 sequence reads: CSVPGQGPDTQYF. CDR3 bases: TGCAGTGTGCCGGGACAGGGACCAGATACGCAGTATTTT.

This chain uses TRBV20-1 with TRBJ1-2; D not resolved. CDR1 and CDR2 from the germline V gene are DFQATT and SNEGSKA (reference sequence). The CDR3 spans 11 residues. Trimming cost V 1 base and J 7 bases, with 7 bases left between them. In DNA, the CDR3 is TGCAGTGCTAGAGCTGGTCTTGGCTACACCTTC. Translation: CSARAGLGYTF.

Only a few counts were recorded for this clonotype. The chain recombines TRBV18 with TRBJ1-1; no clear D. The germline CDR1 and CDR2 sequences are KGHSH and LQKENI. Trimming removed 4 bases from V and 3 bases from J, with 6 bases in between. The CDR3 is 12 residues long. The CDR3 sequence is CASSRQDTEAFF. The CDR3 nucleotides are TGTGCCAGCTCACGGCAGGACACTGAAGCTTTCTTT.

The chain has TRBV11-2 and TRBJ1-2, with TRBD1 matching 7 bases. The J segment lost 6 bases and the V segment lost 3 bases, leaving 7 bases of the junction unmatched. Germline CDR1 SGHAT, CDR2 FQNNGV. The CDR3 covers 14 residues. The CDR3 DNA is TGTGCCAGCAGCTTTTCCACAGGGGAGGATGGCTACACCTTC. Its protein product is CASSFSTGEDGYTF.

The J gene is TRBJ1-2, the V gene TRBV20-1; D not certain. The V end lost 2 bases, the J end lost 5 bases, and 9 bases lay between the germline ends. This CDR3 is built from 12 residues. CDR1 and CDR2 from the germline V gene are DFQATT and SNEGSKA (reference sequence). CDR3 residues: CSARPRDYGYTF. The CDR3 DNA reads TGCAGTGCTAGACCACGGGATTATGGCTACACCTTC.

This clonotype has more than one count but fewer than ten. The chain has TRBV29-1 and TRBJ1-1; D remains ambiguous. Between the trimmed V and J ends, which lost 6 bases and 2 bases, there was a span of 13 bases. The CDR3 has 13 amino acids. The germline CDR1 and CDR2 sequences are SQVTM and ANQGSEA. The CDR3 loop reads CSVDDRGNTEAFF. Here the CDR3 DNA reads TGCAGCGTAGATGACCGGGGTAACACTGAAGCTTTCTTT.

The chain couples TRBV11-2 to TRBJ2-7, with 8 positions matching TRBD1. Germline V gene sequence: CDR1 SGHAT, CDR2 FQNNGV. The CDR3 is made up of 14 amino acids. Germline trimming cut 5 bases from V and 6 bases from J; bases unmatched to any gene: 9. The CDR3 loop reads CASSQWTGRREQYF. For the CDR3, the DNA is TGTGCCAGCAGCCAATGGACAGGGAGGCGCGAGCAGTACTTC.

This clonotype was counted ten times or more. The chain uses TRBV7-9 and TRBJ2-7; D call uncertain. V lost 2 bases and J 0 bases, leaving 5 bases between the germline ends. CDR1 is SEHNR and CDR2 is FQNEAQ in the germline V gene (reference sequence). This CDR3 is built from 13 residues. The CDR3 loop is CASSLHSSYEQYF. The CDR3 nucleotides read TGTGCCAGCAGCTTACACAGCTCCTACGAGCAGTACTTC.

As to this clonotype: A much larger clone differs from this one at a single base, so this may be a read error. The rearrangement joins TRBV12-3 or TRBV12-4 to TRBJ2-3; 10 positions agree with TRBD2. The CDR3 loop spans 13 amino acids. CDR3 loop: CASTVAASGGPSF. In DNA form, the CDR3 reads TGTGCCAGCACTGTCGCGGCTAGCGGGGGCCCATCCTTT.

This clonotype was picked up a small number of times. The gene calls are TRBV6-2 or TRBV6-3 and TRBJ1-1; D is perhaps TRBD1 (5 bases). This CDR3 has 14 residues. Trimming took 2 bases from V and 1 from J, leaving 8 bases between them. Per germline, CDR1 MNHEY and CDR2 SVGEGT. The CDR3 DNA is TGTGCCAGCAGTTACACAAGGGGGAACACTGAAGCTTTCTTT. Amino acid sequence: CASSYTRGNTEAFF.

This chain uses TRBV4-2 with TRBJ2-5, with D hard to call. Germline-derived CDR1 and CDR2 are LGHNA and YNFKEQ. V lost 4 bases, J lost 2 bases, and 8 bases lay in between. This CDR3 is 13 amino acids long. The CDR3 coding sequence is TGTGCCAGCAGCCTCTTCGGGCAAGAGACCCAGTACTTC. Translation: CASSLFGQETQYF.

This clonotype was picked up a small number of times. At one boundary the junction diverges from the germline segment, which might be a read error. The J gene is TRBJ1-3, the V gene TRBV12-3 or TRBV12-4; maybe TRBD1 (5 bases). The CDR3 is made up of 16 amino acids. The CDR3 loop is CASSPQQVLSENTIYF. For the CDR3, the DNA is TGTGCCAGCAGTCCCCAACAGGTGCTGTCTGAAAACACCATATATTTT.

The V gene is TRBV20-1, the J gene TRBJ1-6, with D possibly being TRBD1 (5 bases). This CDR3 has 14 residues. The V end lost 3 bases, the J end lost 7 bases, and 13 bases lay between the germline ends. Germline V gene sequence: CDR1 DFQATT, CDR2 SNEGSKA (reference sequence). This chain's CDR3 is CSARSGAQNSPLHF. The DNA of the CDR3 is TGCAGTGCTAGGTCTGGGGCGCAAAATTCACCCCTCCACTTT.

This sequence joins TRBV7-3 and TRBJ1-1, with a possible D match to TRBD1 (5 bases). Germline V gene lookup returns CDR1 SGHTA and CDR2 FQGTGA. Trimming took off 2 bases at V and 1 base at J, with 11 bases between the two ends. This CDR3 comprises 15 residues. The CDR3 DNA reads TGTGCCAGCAGCTTATCCGGGGCCCAGAACACTGAAGCTTTCTTT. Encoded protein: CASSLSGAQNTEAFF.

This clonotype has more than one count but fewer than ten. The V call is TRBV6-5, the J call TRBJ1-2, with D possibly being TRBD1 (6 bases). V was cut by 6 bases and J by 2 bases, with 7 bases left in between. Germline CDR1 is MNHEY and CDR2 is SVGAGI. The CDR3 extends over 12 amino acids. The DNA for the CDR3 is TGTGCCAGCAGAGGACAGAACTATGGCTACACCTTC. It yields the protein CASRGQNYGYTF.

The chain combines TRBV11-1 with TRBJ2-5; D call uncertain. There are 11 residues in the CDR3. With 2 bases removed from V and 6 bases from J, the gap between germline ends came to 4 bases. The germline gives CDR1 SGHAT, CDR2 FQDESV (reference sequence). CDR3 sequence reads: CASSLSQTQYF. CDR3 sequence (DNA): TGTGCCAGCAGCTTAAGTCAGACCCAGTACTTC.

This clonotype came up a few times. The chain carries TRBV6-6 and TRBJ1-4, with D hard to call. Germline CDR1 MNHNY, CDR2 SVGAGI (reference sequence). This CDR3 is 13 amino acids long. The V end was cut by 2 bases, the J end by 6 bases, with 7 bases between. The CDR3 here is CASSYRGDEKLFF. For the CDR3, the DNA is TGTGCCAGCAGTTACCGCGGAGATGAAAAACTGTTTTTT.

This chain joins TRBV7-9 and TRBJ1-1; D ambiguous. V shed 3 bases and J shed 7 bases, with 15 bases lying between them. The CDR3 is made up of 14 amino acids. CDR1 SEHNR and CDR2 FQNEAQ come from the germline V gene (reference sequence). The CDR3 nucleotides are TGTGCCAGCAGCTTTTGGGTCACGGACCTTGAAGCTTTCTTT. Translated, it gives CASSFWVTDLEAFF. Combining the CDR3 with reference TRBV7-9 and TRBJ1-1 gives the whole variable domain DTGVSQNPRHKITKRGQNVTFRCDPISEHNRLYWYRQTLGQGPEFLTYFQNEAQLEKSRLLSDRFSAERPKGSFSTLEIQRTEQGDSAMYLCASSFWVTDLEAFFGQGTRLTVV.

The chain carries TRBV19 and TRBJ1-2, with D unclear. Trimming removed 0 bases from V and 7 bases from J, with 6 bases in between. The germline CDR1 and CDR2 sequences are LNHDA and SQIVND (reference sequence). This CDR3 comprises 12 residues. In nucleotides, the CDR3 is TGTGCCAGTAGTATAGATCGAGGTGGCTACACCTTC. Protein sequence: CASSIDRGGYTF. Based on the CDR3 plus reference TRBV19 and TRBJ1-2, the full variable domain is DGGITQSPKYLFRKEGQNVTLSCEQNLNHDAMYWYRQDPGQGLRLIYYSQIVNDFQKGDIAEGYSVSREKKESFPLTVTSAQKNPTAFYLCASSIDRGGYTFGSGTRLTVV.

This clonotype was seen a few times. The V and J genes are TRBV24-1 and TRBJ1-2; 8 nucleotides align to TRBD1. The CDR3 contains 14 residues. The ends lost 8 bases at V and 8 bases at J; junction bases unmatched: 12. The germline V gene encodes CDR1 KGHDR and CDR2 SFDVKD. The CDR3: CATKGQDQMGGYTF. The CDR3 nucleotides are TGTGCCACCAAGGGACAGGACCAAATGGGGGGCTACACCTTC.

The chain carries TRBV6-4 and TRBJ1-1; maybe TRBD1 (5 bases). Trimming stripped 3 bases from V and 3 bases from J, with 17 bases between. Looked up from germline, CDR1 is MRHNA and CDR2 is SNTAGT. This CDR3 comprises 16 residues. The CDR3 loop reads CASSDYRGLDDTEAFF. CDR3 nucleotide sequence: TGTGCCAGCAGTGATTACCGGGGACTCGACGACACTGAAGCTTTCTTT.

The V and J genes are TRBV29-1 and TRBJ1-2; D gene ambiguous. Deletions cut 3 bases from V and 14 bases from J, with 7 bases between. The CDR3 has 8 amino acids. Germline-derived CDR1 and CDR2 are SQVTM and ANQGSEA. CDR3 DNA sequence: TGCAGCGTTGACGCAGGAACCTTC. It translates to CSVDAGTF. Full variable domain (rest looked up from reference TRBV29-1 and TRBJ1-2): SAVISQKPSRDICQRGTSLTIQCQVDSQVTMMFWYRQQPGQSLTLIATANQGSEATYESGFVIDKFPISRPNLTFSTLTVSNMSPEDSSIYLCSVDAGTFGSGTRLTVV.

The chain employs TRBV10-3 and TRBJ2-7, with a tentative D call TRBD2 (6 bases). The CDR3 is 14 amino acids. V lost 1 base to trimming and J lost 1 base, with 8 bases between them. Per germline, CDR1 ENHRY and CDR2 SYGVKD. In DNA form, the CDR3 reads TGTGCCATCAGTGAGTTGGGGGGTTCCTACGAGCAGTACTTC. Residues: CAISELGGSYEQYF.

This chain connects TRBV6-2 or TRBV6-3 to TRBJ2-3; the D gene could be TRBD1 or TRBD2 (5 bases each). Trimming took 3 bases from V and 0 from J, leaving 22 bases between them. CDR1 is MNHEY and CDR2 is SVGEGT in the germline V gene. The CDR3 covers 19 residues. The CDR3 coding sequence is TGTGCCAGCAGTTATACCCCCCACTCCGAGGGGATGAGCACAGATACGCAGTATTTT. It translates to CASSYTPHSEGMSTDTQYF.

This clonotype was observed at least ten times. The chain carries TRBV12-3 or TRBV12-4 and TRBJ1-2, with 8 bases aligning to TRBD1. The CDR3 runs 13 residues. The V segment lost 6 bases and the J segment 6 bases; nucleotides outside the gene matches: 6. CDR3: CASRRQGADGYTF. The DNA for the CDR3 is TGTGCCAGCAGGCGGCAGGGGGCTGATGGCTACACCTTC.